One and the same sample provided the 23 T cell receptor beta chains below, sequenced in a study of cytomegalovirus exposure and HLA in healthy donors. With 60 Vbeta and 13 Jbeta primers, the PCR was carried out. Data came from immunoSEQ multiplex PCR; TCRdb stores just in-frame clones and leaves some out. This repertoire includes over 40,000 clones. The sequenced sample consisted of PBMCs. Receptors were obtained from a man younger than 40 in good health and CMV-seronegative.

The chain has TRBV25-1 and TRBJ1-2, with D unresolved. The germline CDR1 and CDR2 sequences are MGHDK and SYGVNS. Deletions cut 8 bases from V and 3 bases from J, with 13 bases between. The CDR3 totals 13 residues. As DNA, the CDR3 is TGTGCCAGCTCCCTGGAGGTCCACTATGGCTACACCTTC. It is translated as CASSLEVHYGYTF.

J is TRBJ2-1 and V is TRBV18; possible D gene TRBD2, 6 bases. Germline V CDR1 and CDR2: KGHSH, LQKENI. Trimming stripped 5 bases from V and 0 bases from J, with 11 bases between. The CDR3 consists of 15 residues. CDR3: CASSLSGGSYNEQFF. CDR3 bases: TGTGCCAGCTCATTGTCCGGGGGCTCCTACAATGAGCAGTTCTTC. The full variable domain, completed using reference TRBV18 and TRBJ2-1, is NAGVMQNPRHLVRRRGQEARLRCSPMKGHSHVYWYRQLPEEGLKFMVYLQKENIIDESGMPKERFSAEFPKEGPSILRIQQVVRGDSAAYFCASSLSGGSYNEQFFGPGTRLTVL.

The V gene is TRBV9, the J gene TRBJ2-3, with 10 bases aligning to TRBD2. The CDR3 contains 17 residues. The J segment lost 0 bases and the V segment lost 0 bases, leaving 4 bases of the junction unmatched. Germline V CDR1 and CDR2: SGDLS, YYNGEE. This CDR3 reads CASSVGGLATSTDTQYF. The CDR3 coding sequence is TGTGCCAGCAGCGTAGGGGGACTAGCGACTAGCACAGATACGCAGTATTTT.

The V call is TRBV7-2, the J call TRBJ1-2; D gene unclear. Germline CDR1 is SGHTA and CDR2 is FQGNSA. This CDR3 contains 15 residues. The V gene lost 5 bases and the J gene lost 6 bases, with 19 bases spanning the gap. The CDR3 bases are TGTGCCAGCAGCATAAATGAGGGAAATCGGAATGGCTACACCTTC. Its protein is CASSINEGNRNGYTF.

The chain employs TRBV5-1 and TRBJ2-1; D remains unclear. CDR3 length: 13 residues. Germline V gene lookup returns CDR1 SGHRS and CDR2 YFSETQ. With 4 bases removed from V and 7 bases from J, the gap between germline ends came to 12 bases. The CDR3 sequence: CASSPQSLNEQFF. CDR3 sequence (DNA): TGCGCCAGCAGCCCACAGAGTCTAAATGAGCAGTTCTTC.

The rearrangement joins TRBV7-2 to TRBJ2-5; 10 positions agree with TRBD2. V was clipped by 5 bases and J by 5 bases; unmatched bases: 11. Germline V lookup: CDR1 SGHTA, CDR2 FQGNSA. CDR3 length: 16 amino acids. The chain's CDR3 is CASSPRAGLASETQYF. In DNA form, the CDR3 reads TGTGCCAGCAGCCCGAGGGCGGGACTAGCGTCGGAGACCCAGTACTTC.

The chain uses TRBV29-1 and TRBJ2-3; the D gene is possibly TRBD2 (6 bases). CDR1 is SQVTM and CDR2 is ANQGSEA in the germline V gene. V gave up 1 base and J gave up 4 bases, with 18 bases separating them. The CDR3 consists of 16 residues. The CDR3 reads CSVEVRRPGEADTQYF. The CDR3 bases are TGCAGCGTTGAAGTTCGGCGGCCGGGAGAGGCAGATACGCAGTATTTT.

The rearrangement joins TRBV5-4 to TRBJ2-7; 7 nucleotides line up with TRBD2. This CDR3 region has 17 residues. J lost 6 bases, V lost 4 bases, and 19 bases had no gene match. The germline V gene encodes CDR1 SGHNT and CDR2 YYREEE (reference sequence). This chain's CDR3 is CASSAGTSAMARSEQYF. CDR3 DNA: TGTGCCAGCAGCGCCGGAACTAGCGCTATGGCGAGGAGCGAGCAGTACTTC.

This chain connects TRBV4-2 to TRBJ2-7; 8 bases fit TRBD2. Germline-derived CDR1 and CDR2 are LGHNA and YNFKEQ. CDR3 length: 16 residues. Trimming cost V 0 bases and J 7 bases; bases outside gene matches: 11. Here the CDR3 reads CASSQEESAGVREQYF. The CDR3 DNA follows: TGTGCCAGCAGCCAAGAAGAGTCAGCGGGAGTGCGAGAGCAGTACTTC.

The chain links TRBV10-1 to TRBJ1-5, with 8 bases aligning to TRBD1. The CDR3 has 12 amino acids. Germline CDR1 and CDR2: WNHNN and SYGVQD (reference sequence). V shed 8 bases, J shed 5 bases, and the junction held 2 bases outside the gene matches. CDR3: CASGTGDQPQHF. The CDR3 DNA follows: TGCGCCAGCGGGACAGGAGATCAGCCCCAGCATTTT.

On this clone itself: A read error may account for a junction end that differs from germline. The CDR3 reads CASSLAISDRSMRF. The CDR3, as DNA: TGTGCCAGCAGCTTGGCGATTTCTGACAGGTCTATGCGCTTC. The V call is TRBV5-4, the J call TRBJ2-7; D perhaps matches TRBD1 (6 bases). This CDR3 spans 14 amino acids. The germline V gene has CDR1 SGHNT and CDR2 YYREEE (reference sequence). The complete variable domain, with remaining parts taken from reference TRBV5-4 and TRBJ2-7, reads ETGVTQSPTHLIKTRGQQVTLRCSSQSGHNTVSWYQQALGQGPQFIFQYYREEENGRGNFPPRFSGLQFPNYSSELNVNALELDDSALYLCASSLAISDRSMRFGPGTRLTVT.

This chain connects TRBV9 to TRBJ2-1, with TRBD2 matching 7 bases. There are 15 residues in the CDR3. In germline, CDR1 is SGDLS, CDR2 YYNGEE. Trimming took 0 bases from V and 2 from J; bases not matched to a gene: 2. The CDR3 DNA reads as TGTGCCAGCAGCGTAGGCGGGGGACCCTACAATGAGCAGTTCTTC. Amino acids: CASSVGGGPYNEQFF.

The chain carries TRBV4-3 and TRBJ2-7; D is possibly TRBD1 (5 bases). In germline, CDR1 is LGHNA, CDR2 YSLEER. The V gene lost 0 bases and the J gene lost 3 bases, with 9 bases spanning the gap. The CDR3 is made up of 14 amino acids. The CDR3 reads CASSQEVGVYEQYF. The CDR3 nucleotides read TGCGCCAGCAGCCAAGAGGTAGGGGTCTACGAGCAGTACTTC.

The CDR3 reads CASSQASALRVYEQYF. CDR3 bases: TGTGCCAGCAGCCAAGCCAGCGCGCTGAGAGTCTACGAGCAGTACTTC. The chain has TRBV14 and TRBJ2-7; D remains unclear. CDR3 length equals 16 residues. The V end was cut by 1 base, the J end by 3 bases, with 16 bases between. Germline CDR1 and CDR2: SGHDN and FVKESK.

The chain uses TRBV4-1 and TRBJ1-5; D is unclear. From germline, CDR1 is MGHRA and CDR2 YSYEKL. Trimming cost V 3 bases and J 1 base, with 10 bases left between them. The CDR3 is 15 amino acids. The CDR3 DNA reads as TGCGCCAGCAGCCAGCACCAGGCCAGCAATCAGCCCCAGCATTTT. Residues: CASSQHQASNQPQHF.

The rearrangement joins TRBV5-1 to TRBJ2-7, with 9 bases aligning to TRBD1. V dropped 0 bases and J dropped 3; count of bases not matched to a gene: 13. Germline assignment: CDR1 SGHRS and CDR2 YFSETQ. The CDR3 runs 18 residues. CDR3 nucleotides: TGCGCCAGCAGCTTGGGAGGGTATCGGGACAGGGCTGTCTACGAGCAGTACTTC. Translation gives CASSLGGYRDRAVYEQYF.

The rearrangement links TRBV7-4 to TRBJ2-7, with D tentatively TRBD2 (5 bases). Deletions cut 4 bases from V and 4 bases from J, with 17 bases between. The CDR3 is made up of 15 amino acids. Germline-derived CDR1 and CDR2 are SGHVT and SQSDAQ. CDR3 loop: CASSCAVASRYEQYF. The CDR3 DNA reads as TGTGCCAGCAGCTGCGCCGTGGCTAGCAGGTACGAGCAGTACTTC.

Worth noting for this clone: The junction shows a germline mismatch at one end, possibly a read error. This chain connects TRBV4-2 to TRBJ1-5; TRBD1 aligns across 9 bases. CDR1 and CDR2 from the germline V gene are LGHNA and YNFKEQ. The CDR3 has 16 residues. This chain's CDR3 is CASSQEIGTGNQHQHF. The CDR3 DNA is TGTGCCAGCAGCCAAGAAATAGGGACAGGGAATCAGCACCAGCATTTT.

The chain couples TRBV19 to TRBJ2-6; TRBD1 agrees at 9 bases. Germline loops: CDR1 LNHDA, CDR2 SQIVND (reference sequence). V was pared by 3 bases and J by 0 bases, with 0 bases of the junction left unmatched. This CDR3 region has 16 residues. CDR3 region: CASSMGQGSGANVLTF. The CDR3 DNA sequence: TGTGCCAGTAGTATGGGACAGGGCTCTGGGGCCAACGTCCTGACTTTC.

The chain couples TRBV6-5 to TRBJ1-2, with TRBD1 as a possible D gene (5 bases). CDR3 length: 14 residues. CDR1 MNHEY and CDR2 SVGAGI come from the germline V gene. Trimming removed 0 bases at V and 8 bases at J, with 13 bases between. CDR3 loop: CASSYSGSGLGYTF. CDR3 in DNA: TGTGCCAGCAGTTACTCCGGATCAGGGCTAGGCTACACCTTC.

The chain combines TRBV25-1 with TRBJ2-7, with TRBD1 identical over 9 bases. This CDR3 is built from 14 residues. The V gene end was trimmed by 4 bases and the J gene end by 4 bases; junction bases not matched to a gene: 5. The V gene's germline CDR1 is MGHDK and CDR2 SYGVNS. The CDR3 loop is CASSVGTGYYEQYF. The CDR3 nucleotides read TGTGCCAGCAGTGTAGGGACAGGGTATTACGAGCAGTACTTC.

This CDR3 reads CASTQAGMKETQYF. Written as DNA, the CDR3 is TGTGCCAGCACACAAGCGGGGATGAAAGAGACCCAGTACTTC. The chain recombines TRBV6-5 with TRBJ2-5; 7 positions match TRBD2. This CDR3 has 14 residues. In germline, CDR1 is MNHEY, CDR2 SVGAGI. Losses at the gene ends were 7 bases for V and 3 bases for J; bases not matched to a gene: 8.

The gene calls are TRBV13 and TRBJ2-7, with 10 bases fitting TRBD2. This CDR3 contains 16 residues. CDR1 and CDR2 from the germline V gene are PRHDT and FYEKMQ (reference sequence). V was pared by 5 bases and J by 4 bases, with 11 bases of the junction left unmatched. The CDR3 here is CASSAGGAGGRYEQYF. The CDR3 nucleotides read TGTGCCAGCAGCGCCGGGGGAGCGGGGGGGCGGTACGAGCAGTACTTC.